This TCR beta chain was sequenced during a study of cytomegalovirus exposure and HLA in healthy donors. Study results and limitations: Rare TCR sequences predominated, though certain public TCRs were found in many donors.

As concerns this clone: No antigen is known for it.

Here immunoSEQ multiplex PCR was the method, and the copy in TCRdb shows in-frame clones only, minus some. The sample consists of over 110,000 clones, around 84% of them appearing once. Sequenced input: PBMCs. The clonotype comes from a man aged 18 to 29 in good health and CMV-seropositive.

The chain's CDR3 is CAARGGLGTGELFF. DNA for the CDR3: TGTGCCGCAAGGGGGGGCCTCGGTACCGGGGAGCTGTTTTTT. This chain connects TRBV30 to TRBJ2-2; tentative D call: TRBD2 (7 bases). Germline V CDR1 and CDR2: GTSNPN, SVGIG (reference sequence). The CDR3 totals 14 residues. V was shortened by 8 bases and J by 5 bases, with 18 bases between the two germline ends.